This TCR beta chain was recovered during a study of CD8 T cells in ankylosing spondylitis. V dropped 1 base and J dropped 3; count of bases not matched to a gene: 12. Looked up from germline, CDR1 is SGHAT and CDR2 is FQDESV (reference sequence). The CDR3 length is 18 residues. Broader study findings: Relatively scarce in peripheral blood, disease-linked clones were CD8+. Past studies reported some motif variants in reactive arthritis synovial fluid and blood. Seemingly characteristic of ankylosing spondylitis blood was a TCR beta motif consisting of fewer than 10 highly homologous variants.

There are a few counts of this clonotype. Its antigen is still unknown. Quantitative 5'-RACE with molecular barcodes generated TCR beta libraries. TCRdb reanalysed the 5' RACE reads using MiXCR and keeps one entry per CDR3 protein. The sample shows a few hundred thousand distinct CDR3 sequences, approximately 20% of them seen only once. Material: blood, either unsorted or a sorted T cell fraction (not recorded which). The receptor comes from a male donor with ankylosing spondylitis. The chain links TRBV11-1 to TRBJ2-1; 7 bases are shared with TRBD2. In nucleotides, the CDR3 is TGTGCCAGCAGCTTAGTGCCCCTTTCGGGAGGACTCTACAATGAGCAGTTCTTC. This encodes CASSLVPLSGGLYNEQFF. Full variable domain (outside the CDR3, taken from reference TRBV11-1 and TRBJ2-1): EAEVAQSPRYKITEKSQAVAFWCDPISGHATLYWYRQILGQGPELLVQFQDESVVDDSQLPKDRFSAERLKGVDSTLKIQPAELGDSAMYLCASSLVPLSGGLYNEQFFGPGTRLTVL.